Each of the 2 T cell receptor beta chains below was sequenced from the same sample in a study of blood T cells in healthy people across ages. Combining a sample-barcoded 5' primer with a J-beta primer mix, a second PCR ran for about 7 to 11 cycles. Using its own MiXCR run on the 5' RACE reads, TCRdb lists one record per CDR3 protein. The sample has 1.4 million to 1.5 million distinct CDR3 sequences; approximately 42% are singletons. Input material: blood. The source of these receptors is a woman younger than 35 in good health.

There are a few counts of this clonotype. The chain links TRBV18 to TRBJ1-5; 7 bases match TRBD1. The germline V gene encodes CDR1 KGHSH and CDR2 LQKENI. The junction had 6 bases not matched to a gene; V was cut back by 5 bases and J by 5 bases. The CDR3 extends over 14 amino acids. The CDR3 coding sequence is TGTGCCAGCTCAGAACAGGGGCGTGATCAGCCCCAGCATTTT. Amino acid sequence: CASSEQGRDQPQHF.

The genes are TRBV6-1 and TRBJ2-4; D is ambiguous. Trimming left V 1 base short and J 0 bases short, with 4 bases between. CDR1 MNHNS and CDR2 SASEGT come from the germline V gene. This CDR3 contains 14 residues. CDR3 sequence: CASSEEVAKNIQYF. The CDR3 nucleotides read TGTGCCAGCAGTGAAGAGGTAGCCAAAAACATTCAGTACTTC.